The T cell receptor (beta chain) described here comes from a study of cytomegalovirus exposure and HLA in healthy donors. Study conclusions and caveats: A few chains linked to CMV were shown in vitro to be specific for CMV antigens. Segments of the TCR beta V type were, in most cases, productive about 87% or about 30% of the time in an earlier analysis.

Germline loops: CDR1 SGHNT, CDR2 YYREEE (reference sequence). J was trimmed by 9 bases and V by 2 bases; bases with no gene match: 8. This CDR3 is built from 14 residues. This clone was seen just once. Its antigen is currently unknown. A multiplex PCR was run with 60 Vbeta primers and 13 Jbeta primers. Original data processing: Around 80 million unique TCR beta chains, 9.5 million to 11 million of them shared, were counted by a later analysis. Generated by immunoSEQ multiplex PCR, the TCRdb table keeps only in-frame clones and is missing some. V, J and clone size are taken as reported in that table, and D and trimming were inferred from the DNA itself. The sample carries roughly 100,000 clones, roughly 80% recorded once.

This rearrangement joins TRBV5-4 to TRBJ2-4; 7 bases line up with TRBD1. The origin of this receptor is a man aged 35 to 55 in good health and CMV-seronegative. The sequenced sample consisted of PBMCs. CDR3 coding DNA: TGTGCCAGCAGCTTAGGGCAGGGGGTGCGCATTCAGTACTTC. This codes for CASSLGQGVRIQYF. Using reference TRBV5-4 and TRBJ2-4 for the parts outside the CDR3, the full variable domain is ETGVTQSPTHLIKTRGQQVTLRCSSQSGHNTVSWYQQALGQGPQFIFQYYREEENGRGNFPPRFSGLQFPNYSSELNVNALELDDSALYLCASSLGQGVRIQYFGAGTRLSVL.